Sequencing of this TCR beta chain was carried out in a study of blood T cell repertoires in COVID-19. From germline, CDR1 is SEHNR and CDR2 FQNEAQ (reference sequence). This CDR3 has 15 amino acids. V trimming: 0 bases; J trimming: 7 bases; junction bases outside the gene matches: 2. Using immunoSEQ multiplex PCR, the repertoire was profiled, and TCRdb retains in-frame clones only, with some absent. In the table there are 190,000 or so clones, 70% to 90% of which are singletons. The material sequenced was PBMCs or T cells enriched from blood (not recorded which). This sequence originates from a woman aged 18-29 years who had recovered from COVID-19. The chain is built from TRBV7-9 and TRBJ1-6, with 8 nucleotides matching TRBD1. CDR3 protein: CASSLAGQANSPLHF. In DNA form, the CDR3 reads TGTGCCAGCAGCTTAGCGGGACAGGCCAATTCACCCCTCCACTTT.